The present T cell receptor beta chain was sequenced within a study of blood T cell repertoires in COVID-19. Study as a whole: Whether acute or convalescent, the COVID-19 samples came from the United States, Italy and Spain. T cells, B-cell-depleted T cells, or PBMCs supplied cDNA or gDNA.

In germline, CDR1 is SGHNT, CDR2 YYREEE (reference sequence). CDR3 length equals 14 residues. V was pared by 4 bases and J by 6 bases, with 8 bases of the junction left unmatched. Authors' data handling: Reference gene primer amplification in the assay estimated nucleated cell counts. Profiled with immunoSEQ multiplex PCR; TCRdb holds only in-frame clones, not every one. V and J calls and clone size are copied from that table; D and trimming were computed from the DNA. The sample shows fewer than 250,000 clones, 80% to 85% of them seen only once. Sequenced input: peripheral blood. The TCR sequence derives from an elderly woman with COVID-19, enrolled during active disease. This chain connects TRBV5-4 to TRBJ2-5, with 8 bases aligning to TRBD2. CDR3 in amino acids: CASSESGLAKTQYF. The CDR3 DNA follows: TGTGCCAGCAGCGAGAGCGGACTAGCAAAGACCCAGTACTTC.